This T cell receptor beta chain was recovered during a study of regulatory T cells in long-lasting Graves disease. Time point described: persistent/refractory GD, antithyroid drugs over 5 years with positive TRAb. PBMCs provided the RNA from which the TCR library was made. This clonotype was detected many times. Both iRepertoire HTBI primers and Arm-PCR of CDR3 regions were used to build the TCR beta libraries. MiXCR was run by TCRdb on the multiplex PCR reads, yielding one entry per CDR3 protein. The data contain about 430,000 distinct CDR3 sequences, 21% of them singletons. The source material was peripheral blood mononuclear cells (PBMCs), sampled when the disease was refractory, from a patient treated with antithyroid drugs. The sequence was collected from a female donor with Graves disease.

CDR3 sequence: CASSIGLAGGRETQYF. The DNA of the CDR3 is TGTGCCAGCAGCATCGGACTAGCGGGAGGGAGGGAGACCCAGTACTTC. The chain uses TRBV13 and TRBJ2-5, with 15 positions matching TRBD2. Germline CDR1 PRHDT, CDR2 FYEKMQ (reference sequence). V lost 5 bases, J lost 5 bases, and 6 bases stayed unmatched. The CDR3 spans 16 residues.